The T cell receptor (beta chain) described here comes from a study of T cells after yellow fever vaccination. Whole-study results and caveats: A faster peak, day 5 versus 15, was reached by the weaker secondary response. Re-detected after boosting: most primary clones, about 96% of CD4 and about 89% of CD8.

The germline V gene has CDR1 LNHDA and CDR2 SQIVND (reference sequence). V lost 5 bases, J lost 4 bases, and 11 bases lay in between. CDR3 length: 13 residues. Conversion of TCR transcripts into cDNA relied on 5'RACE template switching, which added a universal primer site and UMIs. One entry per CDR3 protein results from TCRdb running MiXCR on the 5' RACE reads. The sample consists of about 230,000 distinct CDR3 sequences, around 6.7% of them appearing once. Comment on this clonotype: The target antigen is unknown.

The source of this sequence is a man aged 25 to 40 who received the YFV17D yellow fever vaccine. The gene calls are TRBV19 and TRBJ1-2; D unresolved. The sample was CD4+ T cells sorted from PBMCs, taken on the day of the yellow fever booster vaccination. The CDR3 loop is CASSRAELYGYTF. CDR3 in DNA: TGTGCCAGTAGTCGGGCAGAACTCTATGGCTACACCTTC.